One and the same sample provided the 15 T cell receptor beta chains below, sequenced in a study of shared clonotypes between healthy human individuals. Assay: immunoSEQ multiplex PCR; the TCRdb copy retains only in-frame clones and omits some. Seen here are about 1.1 million clones, approximately 77% observed once, and the top ten hold over 0.8%. Sequencing input: memory CD4+ T cells from PBMCs. Subset noted: CD45RA-negative fraction. The receptors originated from a man between 18 and 29 years old in good health. Some clones in this sample may be carry-over from other donors' samples.

In this sample, this clone turned up a few times. The rearrangement links TRBV5-6 to TRBJ2-4; TRBD2 matches at 13 bases. CDR3 length equals 14 residues. CDR1 is SGHDT, CDR2 YYEEEE, per germline. Losses at the gene ends were 5 bases for V and 10 bases for J; bases not matched to a gene: 6. The CDR3: CASRSGTSGTIQYF. CDR3 sequence (DNA): TGTGCCAGCAGGAGTGGGACTAGCGGGACGATTCAGTACTTC.

The chain employs TRBV14 and TRBJ2-2, with TRBD2 identical over 9 bases. The CDR3 is 14 amino acids. Trimming removed 4 bases from V and 9 bases from J; junction bases left unmatched: 6. Germline V lookup: CDR1 SGHDN, CDR2 FVKESK. DNA for the CDR3: TGTGCCAGCAGCCCGTCCCTAGCGGGATGGGAGCTGTTTTTT. This encodes CASSPSLAGWELFF.

The chain uses TRBV5-1 and TRBJ1-1; D perhaps matches TRBD1 (6 bases). V was cut by 4 bases and J by 1 base, with 14 bases left in between. This CDR3 has 15 amino acids. Germline V gene sequence: CDR1 SGHRS, CDR2 YFSETQ. The CDR3 sequence is CASSQGHTKNTEAFF. CDR3 sequence (DNA): TGCGCCAGCAGCCAGGGACACACTAAGAACACTGAAGCTTTCTTT.

With regard to this clone: A far larger clone is only one base removed, so a read error is likely. The chain links TRBV5-8 to TRBJ1-5; D not resolved. Germline V gene data show CDR1 as SGHTS and CDR2 as YDEGEE. Trimming pared 5 bases from V and 4 bases from J, leaving 7 bases between. The CDR3 loop spans 12 amino acids. The CDR3 bases are TGTGCCAGCAGTAAATTGAATCAGCCCCAGCATTTT. Its translation: CASSKLNQPQHF. Full variable domain (missing parts from reference TRBV5-8 and TRBJ1-5): EAGVTQSPTHLIKTRGQQATLRCSPISGHTSVYWYQQALGLGLQFLLWYDEGEERNRGNFPPRFSGRQFPNYSSELNVNALELEDSALYLCASSKLNQPQHFGDGTRLSIL.

The chain links TRBV21-1 to TRBJ1-2; TRBD1 is the table's D call, not checked against the DNA. TRBV21-1 is listed as a pseudogene. This CDR3 spans 13 amino acids. The CDR3 DNA is TGTGCCAGCAGCATCCGAGGGGGCTATGGCTACACCTTC. Its translation is CASSIRGGYGYTF.

This sequence joins TRBV19 and TRBJ1-4, with D possibly being TRBD1 (6 bases). This CDR3 is 15 amino acids long. V lost 4 bases and J 8 bases, leaving 17 bases between the germline ends. Germline V gene sequence: CDR1 LNHDA, CDR2 SQIVND (reference sequence). The CDR3 protein is CASSTIGGEGEKLFF. The CDR3 DNA sequence: TGTGCCAGTAGTACAATAGGGGGAGAGGGCGAAAAACTGTTTTTT.

The chain carries TRBV6-6 and TRBJ2-5, with a tentative D call TRBD2 (6 bases). The CDR3 is 15 amino acids. V lost 2 bases to trimming and J lost 7 bases, with 17 bases between them. Germline V gives CDR1 MNHNY, CDR2 SVGAGI (reference sequence). In DNA, the CDR3 is TGTGCCAGCAGTTACCCGGGACTTATGCCAATGACCCAGTACTTC. Its protein is CASSYPGLMPMTQYF.

The chain is built from TRBV7-2 and TRBJ1-4; 7 bases are shared with TRBD1. Unmatched junction bases numbered 10, after V lost 8 bases and J lost 4 bases. The CDR3 runs to 15 residues. Germline V CDR1 and CDR2: SGHTA, FQGNSA. CDR3 sequence: CASQAQGQNNEKLFF. The CDR3 coding sequence is TGTGCCAGCCAAGCCCAGGGACAGAATAATGAAAAACTGTTTTTT.

With respect to this clone: This may stem from a read error, because a much larger clone lies one nucleotide away. The V call is TRBV27, the J call TRBJ2-2; D gene unclear. CDR1 MNHEY and CDR2 SMNVEV come from the germline V gene (reference sequence). V dropped 6 bases and J dropped 2 bases, with 4 bases sitting between them. The CDR3 consists of 12 residues. CDR3 protein: CASSKNTGELFF. The CDR3 coding sequence is TGTGCCAGCAGCAAAAACACCGGGGAGCTGTTTTTT.

V and J are TRBV2 and TRBJ1-3; D unresolved. V lost 6 bases, J lost 2 bases, and 11 bases lay in between. The CDR3 covers 14 residues. Germline V gene sequence: CDR1 SNHLY, CDR2 FYNNEI. In nucleotides, the CDR3 is TGTGCCAGCAGAGGAACTACGGCTGGAAACACCATATATTTT. It encodes CASRGTTAGNTIYF.

The V gene is TRBV7-9, the J gene TRBJ2-1; D may correspond to TRBD1 or TRBD2 (5 bases each). This CDR3 comprises 14 residues. Deletions cut 0 bases from V and 2 bases from J, with 5 bases between. The germline CDR1 and CDR2 sequences are SEHNR and FQNEAQ (reference sequence). The CDR3 DNA follows: TGTGCCAGCAGCTTAGCGGGACCCTACAATGAGCAGTTCTTC. Residues: CASSLAGPYNEQFF.

The chain recombines TRBV5-1 with TRBJ2-7; 9 bases match TRBD1. The CDR3 covers 14 residues. Germline V gene data show CDR1 as SGHRS and CDR2 as YFSETQ. The V gene end was trimmed by 4 bases and the J gene end by 0 bases; junction bases not matched to a gene: 2. CDR3 bases: TGCGCCAGCAGCGAACAGGGGGCCTCCTACGAGCAGTACTTC. Translated: CASSEQGASYEQYF.

This chain uses TRBV18 with TRBJ2-7; possible D gene TRBD1, 6 bases. Trimming stripped 6 bases from V and 2 bases from J, with 14 bases between. Per germline, CDR1 KGHSH and CDR2 LQKENI. The length of the CDR3 is 14 residues. The CDR3 region has the DNA TGTGCCAGCTCCGACAGGAAAGCACCCTACGAGCAGTACTTC. Protein product: CASSDRKAPYEQYF.

Ten or more counts support this clone. The same CDR3 arises from other DNA sequences in this sample as well. The CDR3 DNA is TGTGCCAGCAGTCTCGGCGGACAGCCCTATGGCTACACCTTC. Its translation is CASSLGGQPYGYTF. The chain couples TRBV27 to TRBJ1-2, with a possible D match to TRBD1 (6 bases). V lost 5 bases, J lost 4 bases, and 14 bases lay in between. Germline values: CDR1 MNHEY, CDR2 SMNVEV (reference sequence). CDR3 size: 14 residues.

The chain employs TRBV15 and TRBJ1-1; D uncertain. Trimming took 0 bases from V and 5 from J, leaving 19 bases between them. The CDR3 has 17 residues. Germline loops: CDR1 LNHNV, CDR2 YYDKDF (reference sequence). CDR3 nucleotide sequence: TGTGCCACCAGCAGAGATACTAGGACGGGGTGGAGTACTGAAGCTTTCTTT. Translated: CATSRDTRTGWSTEAFF. The variable domain in full, with the rest retrieved from reference TRBV15 and TRBJ1-1, is DAMVIQNPRYQVTQFGKPVTLSCSQTLNHNVMYWYQQKSSQAPKLLFHYYDKDFNNEADTPDNFQSRRPNTSFCFLDIRSPGLGDTAMYLCATSRDTRTGWSTEAFFGQGTRLTVV.